The rows below give T cell receptor beta chains drawn from one sample of a study of graft-versus-host responses after intestinal transplantation. Which antigens these TCRs recognize remains unknown. The protocol was immunoSEQ multiplex PCR, while the TCRdb copy is restricted to in-frame clones and leaves out a portion. The sample holds over 75,000 clones, about nine tenths seen once. This specimen was unstimulated CD4+ T cells sorted from spleen or lymph node cells, taken before transplant. The receptors were gathered from a human donor who was the organ donor for an intestinal transplant. Each CDR3 is given with its conserved first and last residue. D genes are given only for firm matches. Only part of the rows carry a size: once, few, many, or a class if the clone is expanded.

J gene	clone size	CDR3 length	V gene	D gene	CDR3 protein	CDR3 DNA
TRBJ2-7	.	14	TRBV14	.	CASSQVRSSYEQYF	TGTGCCAGCAGCCAAGTAAGGAGCTCCTACGAGCAGTACTTC
TRBJ1-6	.	18	TRBV7-2	TRBD1	CASSFGDSRGTGNSPLHF	TGTGCCAGCAGCTTCGGCGATTCGCGTGGGACAGGGAATTCACCCCTCCACTTT
TRBJ2-6	.	14	TRBV30	.	CAWNRDSGANVLTF	TGTGCCTGGAACAGGGACTCTGGGGCCAACGTCCTGACTTTC
TRBJ1-5	.	15	TRBV5-1	.	CASSMLGGLPQPQHF	TGCGCCAGCAGCATGCTCGGGGGGCTTCCGCAGCCCCAGCATTTT
TRBJ1-3	once	14	TRBV7-2	.	CASTTYTEIGTIYF	TGTGCCAGCACCACGTACACAGAGATTGGCACCATATATTTT
TRBJ2-4	.	17	TRBV28	TRBD1	CASSPGQGLRAKNIQYF	TGTGCCAGCAGTCCCGGACAGGGGTTGAGAGCCAAAAACATTCAGTACTTC
TRBJ2-3	.	14	TRBV18	.	CASSPPRLADTQYF	TGTGCCAGCTCACCACCCCGCTTAGCAGATACGCAGTATTTT
TRBJ2-4	.	17	TRBV5-4	TRBD2	CASSLGLAGGQGNIQYF	TGTGCCAGCAGCTTGGGTCTAGCGGGGGGGCAAGGAAACATTCAGTACTTC
TRBJ1-2	.	12	TRBV2	TRBD1	CASREQGGGYTF	TGTGCCAGCAGGGAACAGGGGGGCGGCTACACCTTC
TRBJ2-5	.	13	TRBV5-6	.	CASSLERKETQYF	TGTGCCAGCAGCCTCGAGCGCAAAGAGACCCAGTACTTC
TRBJ1-3	.	17	TRBV5-1	TRBD1	CASSRGDGQGGRNTIYF	TGCGCCAGCAGCCGTGGGGACGGACAGGGTGGAAGAAACACCATATATTTT
TRBJ2-7	.	12	TRBV5-6	.	CASSYLSYEQYF	TGTGCCAGCAGCTACCTATCCTACGAGCAGTACTTC
TRBJ2-3	.	15	TRBV6-1	.	CASSLIWGGGDTQYF	TGTGCCAGCAGTTTGATATGGGGGGGCGGAGATACGCAGTATTTT
TRBJ1-2	.	14	TRBV4-1	.	CASSFRTEYYGYTF	TGCGCCAGCAGCTTCCGGACAGAATACTATGGCTACACCTTC
TRBJ1-4	.	15	TRBV4-1	.	CASSQVGRWGEKLFF	TGCGCCAGCAGCCAAGTCGGGCGATGGGGCGAAAAACTGTTTTTT
TRBJ2-3	.	12	TRBV2	.	CASMAVTDTQYF	TGTGCCAGCATGGCAGTCACAGATACGCAGTATTTT
TRBJ2-1	.	16	TRBV7-9	TRBD2	CASGGASGGVYNEQFF	TGTGCCAGTGGAGGGGCTAGCGGGGGCGTATACAATGAGCAGTTCTTC
TRBJ1-3	.	17	TRBV6-4	TRBD1	CASSEAYRQGAGNTIYF	TGTGCCAGCAGTGAAGCCTACCGACAGGGGGCTGGAAACACCATATATTTT
TRBJ1-4	.	15	TRBV6-5	.	CASSYRRVVSEKLFF	TGTGCCAGCAGTTATAGGAGAGTGGTTAGTGAAAAACTGTTTTTT
TRBJ2-5	.	15	TRBV7-3	TRBD2	CASSPGTSGSQTQYF	TGTGCCAGCAGCCCCGGGACTAGCGGGAGTCAGACCCAGTACTTC
TRBJ2-7	.	17	TRBV11-2	.	CASSLGGLQGVPHEQYF	TGTGCCAGCAGCTTAGGGGGGTTACAGGGAGTCCCTCACGAGCAGTACTTC
TRBJ2-7	.	14	TRBV7-9	TRBD2	CASSPAGESREQYF	TGTGCCAGCAGCCCAGCGGGAGAGTCGCGCGAGCAGTACTTC
TRBJ2-5	.	12	TRBV7-6	.	CASSPRQETQYF	TGTGCCAGCAGCCCCCGTCAAGAGACCCAGTACTTC
TRBJ1-1	.	14	TRBV5-1	TRBD1	CASSHTGGRTEAFF	TGCGCCAGCAGCCACACAGGGGGCCGGACTGAAGCTTTCTTT
TRBJ2-7	.	14	TRBV5-8	TRBD1	CASRTTGGFYEQYF	TGTGCCAGCAGGACGACAGGGGGATTCTACGAGCAGTACTTC
TRBJ1-3	once	13	TRBV10-3	TRBD1	CATGTGVGNTIYF	TGTGCCACGGGAACAGGGGTCGGAAACACCATATATTTT
TRBJ2-3	.	14	TRBV6-5	.	CASSPRIHTDTQYF	TGTGCCAGCAGTCCTAGGATCCACACAGATACGCAGTATTTT
TRBJ1-2	.	15	TRBV6-7	.	CASSYAKHGLYGYTF	TGTGCCAGCAGTTACGCAAAGCACGGTCTCTATGGCTACACCTTC
TRBJ1-4	.	13	TRBV6-1	TRBD1	CASSADRAGRLFF	TGTGCCAGCAGTGCTGACAGGGCAGGAAGACTGTTTTTT
TRBJ2-7	.	14	TRBV5-1	.	CASSLLTSSYEQYF	TGCGCCAGCAGCTTGCTTACAAGCTCCTACGAGCAGTACTTC
TRBJ1-1	.	13	TRBV21-1	.	CASSKARRVKAFF	TGTGCCAGCAGCAAAGCGCGCCGGGTAAAAGCTTTCTTT
TRBJ1-1	.	15	TRBV18	TRBD1	CASSPLEKGATEAFF	TGTGCCAGCTCACCGCTAGAGAAGGGGGCCACTGAAGCTTTCTTT
TRBJ2-2	.	16	TRBV5-6	TRBD2	CASSPGLAGFTGELFF	TGTGCCAGCAGCCCGGGACTAGCGGGGTTCACCGGGGAGCTGTTTTTT
TRBJ1-2	.	12	TRBV11-2	TRBD1	CASSFDRGGYTF	TGTGCCAGCAGCTTCGACAGGGGCGGCTACACCTTC
TRBJ2-4	.	12	TRBV28	TRBD2	CASSRGTSGRLF	TGTGCCAGCAGCCGTGGGACTAGCGGCCGACTCTTC
TRBJ2-7	.	15	TRBV5-6	TRBD2	CASSLTTSGPYEQYF	TGTGCCAGCAGCCTAACGACTAGCGGGCCCTACGAGCAGTACTTC
TRBJ1-1	.	16	TRBV19	.	CASIPRAGWVNTEAFF	TGTGCCAGTATCCCACGGGCAGGGTGGGTGAACACTGAAGCTTTCTTT
TRBJ1-2	.	13	TRBV9	TRBD1	CASTRDSGYGYTF	TGTGCCAGCACCCGGGACAGTGGCTATGGCTACACCTTC
TRBJ2-4	.	14	TRBV7-8	.	CASSSPGREDIQYF	TGTGCCAGCAGCTCTCCGGGAAGGGAGGACATTCAGTACTTC
TRBJ1-2	.	15	TRBV5-4	TRBD1	CASSRPDRGNYGYTF	TGTGCCAGCAGCCGGCCCGACAGGGGGAACTATGGCTACACCTTC
TRBJ2-7	.	16	TRBV18	TRBD1	CASSRAEGALVYEQYF	TGTGCCAGCTCGCGAGCTGAGGGGGCTCTGGTTTACGAGCAGTACTTC
TRBJ1-2	.	12	TRBV29-1	TRBD1	CSVLTGDYGYTF	TGCAGCGTTCTCACAGGGGATTATGGCTACACCTTC